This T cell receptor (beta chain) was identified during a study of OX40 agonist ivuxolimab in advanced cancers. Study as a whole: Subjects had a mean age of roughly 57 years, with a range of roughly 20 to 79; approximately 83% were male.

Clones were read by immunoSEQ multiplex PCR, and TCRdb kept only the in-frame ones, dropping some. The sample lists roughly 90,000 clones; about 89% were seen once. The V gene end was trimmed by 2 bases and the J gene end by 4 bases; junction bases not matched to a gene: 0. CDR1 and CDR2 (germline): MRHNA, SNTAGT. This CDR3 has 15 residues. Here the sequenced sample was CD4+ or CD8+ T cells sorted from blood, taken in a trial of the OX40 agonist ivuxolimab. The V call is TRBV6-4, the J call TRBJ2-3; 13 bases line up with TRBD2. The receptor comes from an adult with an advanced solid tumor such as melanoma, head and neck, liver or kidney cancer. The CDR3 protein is CASSDGLAGADTQYF. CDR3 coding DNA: TGTGCCAGCAGTGACGGACTAGCGGGAGCAGATACGCAGTATTTT.